Sequencing of this TCR beta chain was carried out in a study of T cell changes during pregnancy in multiple sclerosis. Repertoires were generated with immunoSEQ multiplex PCR, while TCRdb's copy carries only in-frame clones and drops some. The table includes about 70,000 clones, approximately 90% detected once. J gave up 4 bases and V 4 bases, and 8 bases lay outside the gene matches. Germline V CDR1 and CDR2: SGHAT, FQDESV (reference sequence). This CDR3 region has 15 residues. Sequencing was performed on peripheral blood, taken in the second trimester of pregnancy. This chain uses TRBV11-1 with TRBJ1-2; the match to TRBD1 covers 8 bases. The clonotype originates from a female donor in good health, enrolled as a control in a pregnancy study. As DNA, the CDR3 is TGTGCCAGCAGCTCACCCACGGGACAGGTCTATGGCTACACCTTC. Protein: CASSSPTGQVYGYTF.